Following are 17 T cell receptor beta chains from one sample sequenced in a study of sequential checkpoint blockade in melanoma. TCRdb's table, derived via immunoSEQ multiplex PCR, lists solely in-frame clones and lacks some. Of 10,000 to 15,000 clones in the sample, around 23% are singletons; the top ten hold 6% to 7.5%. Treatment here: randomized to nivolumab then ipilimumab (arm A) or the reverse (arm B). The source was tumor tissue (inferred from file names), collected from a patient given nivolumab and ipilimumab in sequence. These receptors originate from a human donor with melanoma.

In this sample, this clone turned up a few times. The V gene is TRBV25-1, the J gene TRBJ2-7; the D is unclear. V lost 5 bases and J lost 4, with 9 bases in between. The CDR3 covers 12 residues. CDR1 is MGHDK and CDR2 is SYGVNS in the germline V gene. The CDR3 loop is CASSRHLYEQYF. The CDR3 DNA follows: TGTGCCAGCAGTAGACATCTTTACGAGCAGTACTTC.

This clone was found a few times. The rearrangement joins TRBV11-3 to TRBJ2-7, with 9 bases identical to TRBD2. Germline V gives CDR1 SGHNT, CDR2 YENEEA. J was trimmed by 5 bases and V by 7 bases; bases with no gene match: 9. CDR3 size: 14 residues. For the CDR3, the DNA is TGTGCCAGCACCAGGCTAGCGGGAACTCACGAGCAGTACTTC. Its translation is CASTRLAGTHEQYF.

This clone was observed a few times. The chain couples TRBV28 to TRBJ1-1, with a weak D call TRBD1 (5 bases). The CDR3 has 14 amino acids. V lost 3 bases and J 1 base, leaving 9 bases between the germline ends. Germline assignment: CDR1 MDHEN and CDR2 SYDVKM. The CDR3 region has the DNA TGTGCCAGCAGTTTGGGCGGGGCGAACACTGAAGCTTTCTTT. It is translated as CASSLGGANTEAFF.

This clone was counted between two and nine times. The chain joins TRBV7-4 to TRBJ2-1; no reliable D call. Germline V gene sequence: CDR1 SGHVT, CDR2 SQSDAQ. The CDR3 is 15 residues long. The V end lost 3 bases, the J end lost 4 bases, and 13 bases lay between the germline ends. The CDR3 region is CASSLSPAAYNEQFF. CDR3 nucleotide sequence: TGTGCCAGCAGCTTGTCTCCCGCCGCGTACAATGAGCAGTTCTTC.

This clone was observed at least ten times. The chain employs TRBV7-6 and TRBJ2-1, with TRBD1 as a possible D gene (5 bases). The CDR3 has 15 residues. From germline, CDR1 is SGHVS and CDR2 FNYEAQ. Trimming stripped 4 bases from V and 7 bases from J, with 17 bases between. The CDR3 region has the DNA TGTGCCAGCAGCTCCAGGGTAATGCTAAGGAATGAGCAGTTCTTC. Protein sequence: CASSSRVMLRNEQFF.

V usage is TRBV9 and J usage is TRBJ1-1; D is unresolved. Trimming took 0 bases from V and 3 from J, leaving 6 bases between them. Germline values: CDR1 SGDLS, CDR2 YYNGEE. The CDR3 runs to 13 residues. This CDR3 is CASSVGVYTEAFF. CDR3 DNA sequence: TGTGCCAGCAGCGTAGGAGTTTACACTGAAGCTTTCTTT.

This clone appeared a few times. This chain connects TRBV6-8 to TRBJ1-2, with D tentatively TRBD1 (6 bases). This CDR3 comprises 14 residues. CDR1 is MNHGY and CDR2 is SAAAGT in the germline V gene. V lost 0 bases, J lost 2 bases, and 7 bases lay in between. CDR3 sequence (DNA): TGTGCCAGCAGTTACTCGCAGGGGAACTATGGCTACACCTTC. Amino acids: CASSYSQGNYGYTF.

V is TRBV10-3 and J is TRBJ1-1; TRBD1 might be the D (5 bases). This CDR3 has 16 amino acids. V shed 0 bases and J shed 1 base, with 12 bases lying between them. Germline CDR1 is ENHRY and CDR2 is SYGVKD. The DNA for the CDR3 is TGTGCCATCAGTGAGTCGAGAGGGGATTCGAACACTGAAGCTTTCTTT. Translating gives CAISESRGDSNTEAFF.

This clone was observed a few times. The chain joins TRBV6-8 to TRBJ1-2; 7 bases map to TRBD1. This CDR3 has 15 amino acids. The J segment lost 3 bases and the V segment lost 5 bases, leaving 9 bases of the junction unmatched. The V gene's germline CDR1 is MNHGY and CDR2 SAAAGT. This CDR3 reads CASSDRPQGDYGYTF. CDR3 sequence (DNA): TGTGCCAGCAGTGATCGTCCCCAGGGGGACTATGGCTACACCTTC.

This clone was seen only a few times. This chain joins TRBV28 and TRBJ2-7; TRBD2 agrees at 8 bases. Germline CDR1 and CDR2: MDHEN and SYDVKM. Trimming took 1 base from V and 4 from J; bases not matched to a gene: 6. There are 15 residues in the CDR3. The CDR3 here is CASSLSSGGAYEQYF. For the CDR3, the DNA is TGTGCCAGCAGTTTATCTTCCGGGGGGGCATACGAGCAGTACTTC.

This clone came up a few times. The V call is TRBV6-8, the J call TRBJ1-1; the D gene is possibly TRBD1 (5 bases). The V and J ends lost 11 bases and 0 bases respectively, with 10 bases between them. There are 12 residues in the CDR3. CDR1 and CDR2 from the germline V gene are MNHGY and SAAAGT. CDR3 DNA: TGTGCCGCGGGACCCATGAACACTGAAGCTTTCTTT. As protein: CAAGPMNTEAFF.

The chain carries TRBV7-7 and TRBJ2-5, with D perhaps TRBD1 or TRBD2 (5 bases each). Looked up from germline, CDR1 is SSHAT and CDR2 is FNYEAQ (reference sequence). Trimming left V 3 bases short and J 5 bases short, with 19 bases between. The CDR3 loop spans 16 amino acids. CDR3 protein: CASSLGTGTLGETQYF. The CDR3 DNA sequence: TGTGCCAGCAGCTTGGGGACCGGGACCCTAGGGGAGACCCAGTACTTC. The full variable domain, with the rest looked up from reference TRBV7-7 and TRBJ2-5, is GAGVSQSPRYKVTKRGQDVTLRCDPISSHATLYWYQQALGQGPEFLTYFNYEAQPDKSGLPSDRFSAERPEGSISTLTIQRTEQRDSAMYRCASSLGTGTLGETQYFGPGTRLLVL.

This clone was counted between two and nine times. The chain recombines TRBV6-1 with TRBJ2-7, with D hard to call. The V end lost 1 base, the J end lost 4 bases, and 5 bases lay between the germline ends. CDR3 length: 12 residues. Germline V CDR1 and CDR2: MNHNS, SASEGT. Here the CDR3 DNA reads TGTGCCAGCAGTGAAGGAAAGTACGAGCAGTACTTC. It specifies CASSEGKYEQYF.

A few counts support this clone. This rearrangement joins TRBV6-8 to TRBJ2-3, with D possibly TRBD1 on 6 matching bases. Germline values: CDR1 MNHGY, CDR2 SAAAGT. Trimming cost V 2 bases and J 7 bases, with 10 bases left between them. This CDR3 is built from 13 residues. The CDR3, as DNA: TGTGCCAGCAGTTACCCGACAGGTTATACGCAGTATTTT. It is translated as CASSYPTGYTQYF.

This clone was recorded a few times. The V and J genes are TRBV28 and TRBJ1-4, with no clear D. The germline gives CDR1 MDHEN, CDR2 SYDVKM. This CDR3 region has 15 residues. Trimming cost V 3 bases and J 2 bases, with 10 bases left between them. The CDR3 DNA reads TGTGCCAGCAGTTTGCCCACCGGGACTAATGAAAAACTGTTTTTT. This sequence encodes CASSLPTGTNEKLFF.

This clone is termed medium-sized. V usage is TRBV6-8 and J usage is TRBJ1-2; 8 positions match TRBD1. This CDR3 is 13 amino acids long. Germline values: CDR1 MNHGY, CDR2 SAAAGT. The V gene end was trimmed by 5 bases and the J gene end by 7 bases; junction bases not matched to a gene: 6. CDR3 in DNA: TGTGCCAGCAGTGCCAGGACAGGGCTTGGCTACACCTTC. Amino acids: CASSARTGLGYTF.

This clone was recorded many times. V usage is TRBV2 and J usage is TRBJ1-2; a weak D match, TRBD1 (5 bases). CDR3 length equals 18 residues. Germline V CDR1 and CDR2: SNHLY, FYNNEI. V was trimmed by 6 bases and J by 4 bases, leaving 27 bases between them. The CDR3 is CASSSVGKRDGLTYGYTF. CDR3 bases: TGTGCCAGCAGCTCCGTGGGGAAGAGGGACGGCTTAACCTATGGCTACACCTTC.